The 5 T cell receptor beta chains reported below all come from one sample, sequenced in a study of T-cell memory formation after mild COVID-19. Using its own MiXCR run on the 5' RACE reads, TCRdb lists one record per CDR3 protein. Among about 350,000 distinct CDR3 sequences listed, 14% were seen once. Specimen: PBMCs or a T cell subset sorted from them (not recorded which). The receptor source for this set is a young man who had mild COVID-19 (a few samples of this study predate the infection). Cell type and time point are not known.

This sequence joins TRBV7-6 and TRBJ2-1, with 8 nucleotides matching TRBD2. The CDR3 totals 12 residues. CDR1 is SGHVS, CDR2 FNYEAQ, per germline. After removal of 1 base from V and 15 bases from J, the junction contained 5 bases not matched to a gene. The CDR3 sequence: CASSLGERGWFF. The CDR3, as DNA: TGTGCCAGCAGCTTAGGAGAGCGGGGGTGGTTCTTC.

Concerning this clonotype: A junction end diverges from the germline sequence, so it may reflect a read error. CDR3 nucleotides: TGTGCCAGCAGTCTAGGGTTCTCCCACGAGCAGTACTTC. Translating it yields CASSLGFSHEQYF. The V gene is TRBV27, the J gene TRBJ2-7; D gene uncertain. CDR1 and CDR2 (germline): MNHEY, SMNVEV (reference sequence). This CDR3 spans 13 amino acids.

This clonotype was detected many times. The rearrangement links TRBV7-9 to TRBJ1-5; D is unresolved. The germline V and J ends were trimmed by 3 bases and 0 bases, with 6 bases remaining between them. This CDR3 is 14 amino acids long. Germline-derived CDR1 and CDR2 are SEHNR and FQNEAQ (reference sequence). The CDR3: CASSFTDSNQPQHF. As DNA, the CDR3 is TGTGCCAGCAGCTTTACGGATAGCAATCAGCCCCAGCATTTT.

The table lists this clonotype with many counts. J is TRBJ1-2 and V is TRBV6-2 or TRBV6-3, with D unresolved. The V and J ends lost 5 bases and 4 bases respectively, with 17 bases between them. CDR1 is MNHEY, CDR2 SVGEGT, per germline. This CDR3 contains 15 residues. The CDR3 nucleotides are TGTGCCAGCAGTCCCGTAGCATCGGGCCTCTATGGCTACACCTTC. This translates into CASSPVASGLYGYTF.

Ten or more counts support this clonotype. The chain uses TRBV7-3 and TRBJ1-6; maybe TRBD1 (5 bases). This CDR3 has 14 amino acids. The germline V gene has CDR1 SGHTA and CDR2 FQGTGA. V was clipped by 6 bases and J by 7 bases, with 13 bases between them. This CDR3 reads CASSHGTWNSPLHF. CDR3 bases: TGTGCCAGCAGTCATGGGACGTGGAATTCACCCCTCCACTTT.